Each of the 20 T cell receptor beta chains below was sequenced from the same sample in a study of cytomegalovirus exposure and HLA in healthy donors. Vbeta (60) and Jbeta (13) primers were used in the PCR. The table came from immunoSEQ multiplex PCR; TCRdb's copy has only in-frame clones and leaves some out. This table has 280,000 or so clones, roughly 89% appearing once. Sequencing input: PBMCs. All receptors come from a woman under 30 in good health and CMV-seronegative.

J is TRBJ1-1 and V is TRBV5-4; the D is unclear. This CDR3 is 14 amino acids long. Germline CDR1 is SGHNT and CDR2 is YYREEE (reference sequence). The germline V and J ends were trimmed by 1 base and 5 bases, with 12 bases remaining between them. DNA for the CDR3: TGTGCCAGCAGCTTGTTGCCCGCGAGGACTGAAGCTTTCTTT. Translated: CASSLLPARTEAFF.

The chain carries TRBV7-2 and TRBJ2-2; a weak D match, TRBD2 (7 bases). The CDR3 has 19 residues. Germline V gene data show CDR1 as SGHTA and CDR2 as FQGNSA. The V end lost 4 bases, the J end lost 6 bases, and 27 bases lay between the germline ends. The CDR3 region has the DNA TGTGCCAGCAGCTCGCCCCGGCAGGGGCGGGGGTTGAGGGCCGGGGAGCTGTTTTTT. Encoded protein: CASSSPRQGRGLRAGELFF.

As regards this clone: This specimen includes other DNA sequences encoding the same CDR3. The chain is built from TRBV9 and TRBJ2-7, with a tentative D call TRBD2 (6 bases). The CDR3 has 13 residues. The V gene lost 0 bases and the J gene lost 3 bases, with 7 bases spanning the gap. Per the germline V gene, CDR1 is SGDLS and CDR2 is YYNGEE. The CDR3 sequence: CASSVGGDYEQYF. CDR3 coding DNA: TGTGCCAGCAGCGTAGGGGGGGACTACGAGCAGTACTTC.

This chain joins TRBV4-2 and TRBJ2-7, with D tentatively TRBD2 (6 bases). Germline V gene lookup returns CDR1 LGHNA and CDR2 YNFKEQ. This CDR3 has 19 residues. Trimming removed 4 bases from V and 2 bases from J, with 27 bases in between. CDR3 in amino acids: CASSLALTRDSRLPYEQYF. CDR3 nucleotide sequence: TGTGCCAGCAGCCTCGCACTAACCCGGGACTCCAGGTTGCCCTACGAGCAGTACTTC.

This chain uses TRBV2 with TRBJ1-2; tentatively, D is TRBD1 (5 bases). Trimming took off 7 bases at V and 6 bases at J, with 21 bases between the two ends. The CDR3 extends over 15 amino acids. CDR1 and CDR2 from the germline V gene are SNHLY and FYNNEI. This CDR3 reads CASTNRDGGLDGYTF. The CDR3 nucleotides read TGTGCCAGCACGAACCGGGACGGAGGGCTAGATGGCTACACCTTC.

The chain combines TRBV5-1 with TRBJ2-1, with TRBD2 identical over 11 bases. The ends lost 4 bases at V and 4 bases at J; junction bases unmatched: 4. CDR1 and CDR2 (germline): SGHRS, YFSETQ. The CDR3 extends over 15 amino acids. The DNA for the CDR3 is TGCGCCAGCAGCACGACTAGCGGGGTTTACAATGAGCAGTTCTTC. Encoded protein: CASSTTSGVYNEQFF.

This clone was recorded a few times. CDR3 region: CASSELSAGGLKEQFF. In nucleotides, the CDR3 is TGTGCCAGCAGTGAATTATCGGCAGGGGGATTGAAGGAGCAGTTCTTC. V and J are TRBV6-1 and TRBJ2-1, with 7 bases matching TRBD1. This CDR3 has 16 residues. Germline V gene lookup returns CDR1 MNHNS and CDR2 SASEGT. The J segment lost 10 bases and the V segment lost 2 bases, leaving 14 bases of the junction unmatched.

The chain recombines TRBV6-5 with TRBJ1-1, with D tentatively TRBD1 (6 bases). Trimming stripped 2 bases from V and 11 bases from J, with 9 bases between. The CDR3 consists of 11 residues. Germline V lookup: CDR1 MNHEY, CDR2 SVGAGI. CDR3 in amino acids: CASSYGGGAFF. The CDR3 coding sequence is TGTGCCAGCAGTTACGGGGGCGGTGCTTTCTTT.

This clone was detected a few times. V is TRBV2 and J is TRBJ1-2; 7 bases agree with TRBD1. This CDR3 has 14 amino acids. V lost 0 bases, J lost 8 bases, and 6 bases stayed unmatched. Germline-derived CDR1 and CDR2 are SNHLY and FYNNEI. For the CDR3, the DNA is TGTGCCAGCAGTGAAGCAGCCAGGGGGGAAGGCTACACCTTC. Translated, it gives CASSEAARGEGYTF.

The V call is TRBV18, the J call TRBJ2-3; D is perhaps TRBD2 (5 bases). The germline V gene encodes CDR1 KGHSH and CDR2 LQKENI. The CDR3 runs 14 residues. Trimming took off 0 bases at V and 4 bases at J, with 8 bases between the two ends. The CDR3 sequence: CASSPPNGADTQYF. The CDR3 nucleotides read TGTGCCAGCTCACCACCGAACGGGGCAGATACGCAGTATTTT.

This chain uses TRBV9 with TRBJ2-3, with D possibly being TRBD2 (5 bases). Germline CDR1 is SGDLS and CDR2 is YYNGEE. The V and J ends lost 4 bases and 4 bases respectively, with 13 bases between them. This CDR3 comprises 14 residues. The DNA of the CDR3 is TGTGCCAGCAGCCCGGACGGCGGGTCAGATACGCAGTATTTT. It codes for CASSPDGGSDTQYF.

The V call is TRBV19, the J call TRBJ1-2, with TRBD1 matching 8 bases. The germline gives CDR1 LNHDA, CDR2 SQIVND (reference sequence). The CDR3 is 14 amino acids. V lost 10 bases to trimming and J lost 8 bases; unmatched junction nucleotides: 15. The CDR3 spells CATQDRDLRGGYTF. Here the CDR3 DNA reads TGTGCCACCCAGGACAGGGACCTTCGGGGAGGCTACACCTTC.

V and J are TRBV7-9 and TRBJ1-3, with 9 positions matching TRBD1. CDR1 SEHNR and CDR2 FQNEAQ come from the germline V gene (reference sequence). The CDR3 consists of 15 residues. J lost 4 bases, V lost 4 bases, and 5 bases had no gene match. CDR3 bases: TGTGCCAGCAGCTCAACCGGGACAGGGGGAAACACCATATATTTT. This sequence encodes CASSSTGTGGNTIYF.

This chain uses TRBV23-1 with TRBJ2-2, with 7 positions matching TRBD1. TRBV23-1 is placed among ORFs of uncertain function. The CDR3 length is 16 residues. Trimming took 4 bases from V and 0 from J; bases not matched to a gene: 5. CDR3 bases: TGCGCCAGCAGTCGTCCGGGACAGCCGAACACCGGGGAGCTGTTTTTT. Translated: CASSRPGQPNTGELFF.

The chain joins TRBV27 to TRBJ2-1, with 8 bases fitting TRBD1. Germline V CDR1 and CDR2: MNHEY, SMNVEV (reference sequence). The CDR3 has 13 residues. V lost 7 bases to trimming and J lost 12 bases; unmatched junction nucleotides: 11. The CDR3 loop reads CASTNGQGLGQFF. CDR3 sequence (DNA): TGTGCCAGCACTAACGGACAGGGTTTGGGGCAGTTCTTC.

The chain couples TRBV6-1 to TRBJ2-4; 7 positions match TRBD1. The CDR3 covers 16 residues. V shed 3 bases and J 0 bases; nucleotides not matched to a gene: 5. Germline lookup yields CDR1 MNHNS and CDR2 SASEGT. The CDR3 bases are TGTGCCAGCAGTGACCGGGACAGTCCAGCCAAAAACATTCAGTACTTC. Translating it yields CASSDRDSPAKNIQYF.

This clone has just one count. V and J are TRBV4-1 and TRBJ2-5; D might be TRBD2 (6 bases). The CDR3 runs to 14 residues. Germline lookup yields CDR1 MGHRA and CDR2 YSYEKL. V lost 3 bases, J lost 1 base, and 9 bases lay in between. The CDR3 sequence: CASSQRGVQETQYF. The CDR3 nucleotides are TGCGCCAGCAGCCAGCGGGGAGTCCAAGAGACCCAGTACTTC.

The chain joins TRBV10-1 to TRBJ2-1; TRBD2 matches at 7 bases. The V gene's germline CDR1 is WNHNN and CDR2 SYGVQD (reference sequence). This CDR3 has 16 residues. The V segment lost 6 bases and the J segment 4 bases; nucleotides outside the gene matches: 12. CDR3 nucleotide sequence: TGCGCCAGCAGCTCTTTCGTGGGGGGGAGTTACAATGAGCAGTTCTTC. This sequence encodes CASSSFVGGSYNEQFF.

The J gene is TRBJ1-6, the V gene TRBV11-3, with 8 bases fitting TRBD1. After removal of 2 bases from V and 9 bases from J, the junction contained 6 bases not matched to a gene. CDR3 length: 15 amino acids. Germline CDR1 is SGHNT and CDR2 is YENEEA. The chain's CDR3 is CASSLTGQGSSPLHF. For the CDR3, the DNA is TGTGCCAGCAGCTTAACCGGACAGGGAAGTTCACCCCTCCACTTT.

This rearrangement joins TRBV5-6 to TRBJ2-5, with TRBD1 identical over 8 bases. CDR3 length: 14 amino acids. From germline, CDR1 is SGHDT and CDR2 YYEEEE. Trimming removed 7 bases from V and 7 bases from J; junction bases left unmatched: 12. CDR3 nucleotides: TGTGCCAGCTTGAGACAGGGGACGTGGGGGACCCAGTACTTC. Translating it yields CASLRQGTWGTQYF.